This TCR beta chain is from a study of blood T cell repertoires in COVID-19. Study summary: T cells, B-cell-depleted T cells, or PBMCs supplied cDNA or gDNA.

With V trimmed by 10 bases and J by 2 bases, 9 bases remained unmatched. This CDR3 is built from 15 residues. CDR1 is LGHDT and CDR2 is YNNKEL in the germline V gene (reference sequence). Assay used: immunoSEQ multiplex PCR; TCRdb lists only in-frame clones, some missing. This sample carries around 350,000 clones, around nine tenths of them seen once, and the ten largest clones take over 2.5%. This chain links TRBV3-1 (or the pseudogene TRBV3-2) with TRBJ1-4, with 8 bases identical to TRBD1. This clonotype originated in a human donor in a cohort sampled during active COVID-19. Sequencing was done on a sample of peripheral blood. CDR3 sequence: CATQGAGATNEKLFF. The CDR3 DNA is TGTGCCACCCAGGGGGCCGGGGCGACTAATGAAAAACTGTTTTTT.